The 29 T cell receptor beta chains reported below all come from one sample, sequenced in a study of blood T cell repertoires in COVID-19. Sequencing used immunoSEQ multiplex PCR; TCRdb keeps in-frame clones, though not all of them. This table has approximately 160,000 clones, about four fifths appearing once. The sample taken for sequencing was peripheral blood. Receptors were obtained from a man between 60 and 70 years old with active or convalescent COVID-19.

The genes are TRBV7-2 and TRBJ1-2, with 7 bases that match TRBD1. This CDR3 has 13 amino acids. Germline trimming cut 5 bases from V and 8 bases from J; bases unmatched to any gene: 8. Germline V gene lookup returns CDR1 SGHTA and CDR2 FQGNSA. The CDR3 spells CASSLEGARGYTF. The DNA for the CDR3 is TGTGCCAGCAGCCTGGAGGGGGCGCGAGGCTACACCTTC.

The chain's CDR3 is CASSPPPGTSGSVYNEQFF. The CDR3 nucleotides are TGTGCCAGCTCACCACCGCCAGGGACTAGCGGGAGCGTCTACAATGAGCAGTTCTTC. The chain has TRBV18 and TRBJ2-1; TRBD2 aligns across 14 bases. V gave up 0 bases and J gave up 3 bases; unmatched junction bases: 7. CDR1 and CDR2 (germline): KGHSH, LQKENI. This CDR3 has 19 residues.

This clone was detected once. The genes are TRBV19 and TRBJ2-2, with 7 bases lining up with TRBD2. The CDR3 has 15 amino acids. Germline V gene data show CDR1 as LNHDA and CDR2 as SQIVND (reference sequence). V shed 5 bases, J shed 2 bases, and the junction held 5 bases outside the gene matches. The CDR3 loop is CASSGLADNTGELFF. The CDR3 nucleotides read TGTGCCAGTAGTGGTCTAGCGGACAACACCGGGGAGCTGTTTTTT.

Written as DNA, the CDR3 is TGTGCCAGCAGCCATGGCGGTTACGAGCAGTACTTC. Amino acids: CASSHGGYEQYF. The rearrangement links TRBV27 to TRBJ2-7; D gene ambiguous. The V end lost 6 bases, the J end lost 4 bases, and 10 bases lay between the germline ends. This CDR3 has 12 residues. CDR1 and CDR2 (germline): MNHEY, SMNVEV (reference sequence).

The chain employs TRBV6-5 and TRBJ2-1; tentatively, D is TRBD2 (6 bases). CDR1 MNHEY and CDR2 SVGAGI come from the germline V gene. The length of the CDR3 is 12 residues. V dropped 5 bases and J dropped 9 bases, with 11 bases sitting between them. The CDR3 DNA reads TGTGCCAGCAGTCCCGCGGGAATTGAGCAGTTCTTC. This gives the protein CASSPAGIEQFF.

In its sample, this clone was seen once. The genes are TRBV11-2 and TRBJ2-1, with 7 nucleotides matching TRBD2. The germline V gene encodes CDR1 SGHAT and CDR2 FQNNGV. V was pared by 2 bases and J by 3 bases, with 7 bases of the junction left unmatched. The CDR3 sequence is 16 residues long. In DNA form, the CDR3 reads TGTGCCAGCAGCTTAAAGGGAGGGGTAGGCTACAATGAGCAGTTCTTC. Translated: CASSLKGGVGYNEQFF.

The table lists this clone with a count of one. CDR3 loop: CASSPLPGETQYF. Written as DNA, the CDR3 is TGTGCCAGCAGCCCCCTACCGGGGGAGACCCAGTACTTC. The V call is TRBV6-2 or TRBV6-3, the J call TRBJ2-5; D perhaps matches TRBD2 (5 bases). CDR1 MNHEY and CDR2 SVGEGT come from the germline V gene. This CDR3 is built from 13 residues. Trimming pared 6 bases from V and 5 bases from J, leaving 13 bases between.

V usage is TRBV7-2 and J usage is TRBJ2-1, with a possible D match to TRBD1 (6 bases). The CDR3 sequence is 14 residues long. Germline lookup yields CDR1 SGHTA and CDR2 FQGNSA. Trimming left V 4 bases short and J 10 bases short, with 17 bases between. The CDR3 DNA reads TGTGCCAGCAGCTGGGGGCTAGATTACAGAGAGCAGTTCTTC. It yields the protein CASSWGLDYREQFF. The variable domain in full, with the rest retrieved from reference TRBV7-2 and TRBJ2-1, is GAGVSQSPSNKVTEKGKDVELRCDPISGHTALYWYRQSLGQGLEFLIYFQGNSAPDKSGLPSDRFSAERTGGSVSTLTIQRTQQEDSAVYLCASSWGLDYREQFFGPGTRLTVL.

The gene calls are TRBV10-2 and TRBJ1-1; D is uncertain. The CDR3 sequence is 14 residues long. Germline assignment: CDR1 WSHSY and CDR2 SAAADI. Trimming left V 3 bases short and J 4 bases short, with 12 bases between. The DNA for the CDR3 is TGCGCCAGCAGTGACTTGAGAGCCGCCACTGAAGCTTTCTTT. Amino acids: CASSDLRAATEAFF.

The J gene is TRBJ2-4, the V gene TRBV11-1; 9 bases agree with TRBD2. After removal of 5 bases from V and 1 base from J, the junction contained 3 bases not matched to a gene. Germline V lookup: CDR1 SGHAT, CDR2 FQDESV (reference sequence). This CDR3 has 15 amino acids. The DNA for the CDR3 is TGTGCCAGCAGCCCAGGGACTAGCGCCAAAAACATTCAGTACTTC. Its translation: CASSPGTSAKNIQYF. Using reference TRBV11-1 and TRBJ2-4 for the parts outside the CDR3, the full variable domain is EAEVAQSPRYKITEKSQAVAFWCDPISGHATLYWYRQILGQGPELLVQFQDESVVDDSQLPKDRFSAERLKGVDSTLKIQPAELGDSAMYLCASSPGTSAKNIQYFGAGTRLSVL.

The rearrangement uses TRBV6-5 and TRBJ2-5; 9 bases map to TRBD1. Germline-derived CDR1 and CDR2 are MNHEY and SVGAGI. The V gene end was trimmed by 2 bases and the J gene end by 7 bases; junction bases not matched to a gene: 5. This CDR3 is built from 14 residues. The CDR3 sequence: CASSYTRTGVTQYF. The DNA for the CDR3 is TGTGCCAGCAGTTACACCCGGACAGGGGTGACCCAGTACTTC.

The chain recombines TRBV4-2 with TRBJ2-2, with 10 positions matching TRBD2. With V trimmed by 4 bases and J by 1 base, 9 bases remained unmatched. This CDR3 contains 18 residues. Germline CDR1 reads LGHNA; CDR2 reads YNFKEQ. Written as DNA, the CDR3 is TGTGCCAGCAGCCCGAGGGCTAGCGGGAGTAGGAACACCGGGGAGCTGTTTTTT. This codes for CASSPRASGSRNTGELFF.

This clone came up many times. This chain links TRBV14 with TRBJ2-7; the match to TRBD2 covers 8 bases. The CDR3 has 17 amino acids. Per germline, CDR1 SGHDN and CDR2 FVKESK. The V gene end was trimmed by 3 bases and the J gene end by 1 base; junction bases not matched to a gene: 11. For the CDR3, the DNA is TGTGCCAGCAGCCATCCCGAGGGAACGGGAGGGTCCTACGAGCAGTACTTC. It codes for CASSHPEGTGGSYEQYF.

This chain links TRBV21-1 with TRBJ2-3; the D call of TRBD2 is as the table states it, not checked on the DNA. TRBV21-1 is listed as a pseudogene. This CDR3 spans 15 amino acids. In DNA, the CDR3 is TGTGCCAGCAGCAGGACTAGCGGGAGGTTAGATACGCAGTATTTT. Translating gives CASSRTSGRLDTQYF.

The J gene is TRBJ2-2, the V gene TRBV28; 12 nucleotides match TRBD2. With V trimmed by 4 bases and J by 0 bases, 15 bases remained unmatched. Germline CDR1 reads MDHEN; CDR2 reads SYDVKM. CDR3 length: 21 residues. As DNA, the CDR3 is TGTGCCAGCAGTTCCATAGGACTAGCGGGACCGAGGAAATCGAACACCGGGGAGCTGTTTTTT. Translating it yields CASSSIGLAGPRKSNTGELFF.

V is TRBV19 and J is TRBJ1-2; TRBD1 is a possible D gene (6 bases). Trimming took 3 bases from V and 4 from J, leaving 18 bases between them. The CDR3 sequence is 16 residues long. From germline, CDR1 is LNHDA and CDR2 SQIVND (reference sequence). This chain's CDR3 is CASSMRGQMTVYGYTF. Written as DNA, the CDR3 is TGTGCCAGTAGTATGAGAGGACAGATGACTGTCTATGGCTACACCTTC.

The chain recombines TRBV29-1 with TRBJ2-3; 12 bases agree with TRBD1. CDR1 is SQVTM and CDR2 is ANQGSEA in the germline V gene. Trimming cost V 7 bases and J 6 bases; bases outside gene matches: 8. This CDR3 contains 14 residues. CDR3: CSGGQGARFDTQYF. The CDR3 region has the DNA TGCAGCGGGGGACAGGGGGCGCGCTTTGATACGCAGTATTTT.

The chain links TRBV13 to TRBJ2-1, with TRBD2 identical over 10 bases. CDR3 size: 16 residues. CDR1 is PRHDT and CDR2 is FYEKMQ in the germline V gene (reference sequence). V lost 5 bases, J lost 0 bases, and 4 bases stayed unmatched. The DNA of the CDR3 is TGTGCCAGCAGCGCCGAGCGGGGGGGCTCCTACAATGAGCAGTTCTTC. Its translation is CASSAERGGSYNEQFF.

J is TRBJ1-6 and V is TRBV5-1; D remains ambiguous. The germline V and J ends were trimmed by 4 bases and 13 bases, with 24 bases remaining between them. Looked up from germline, CDR1 is SGHRS and CDR2 is YFSETQ. This CDR3 is built from 16 residues. The CDR3: CASSPELGRMFFPLHF. The DNA for the CDR3 is TGCGCCAGCAGCCCGGAACTAGGACGGATGTTTTTTCCCCTCCACTTT. Filled out from reference TRBV5-1 and TRBJ1-6, the complete variable domain reads KAGVTQTPRYLIKTRGQQVTLSCSPISGHRSVSWYQQTPGQGLQFLFEYFSETQRNKGNFPGRFSGRQFSNSRSEMNVSTLELGDSALYLCASSPELGRMFFPLHFGNGTRLTVT.

This clone was recorded a few times. This chain links TRBV10-2 with TRBJ1-1, with D tentatively TRBD1 (5 bases). V shed 2 bases and J shed 4 bases, with 20 bases lying between them. CDR1 is WSHSY, CDR2 SAAADI, per germline. The CDR3 consists of 17 residues. CDR3 amino acids: CASSEQVGLGDSTEAFF. The CDR3 bases are TGCGCCAGCAGTGAGCAAGTCGGGTTAGGAGACAGCACTGAAGCTTTCTTT.

This clone was detected once. This chain connects TRBV18 to TRBJ1-6; 8 bases align to TRBD1. The CDR3 extends over 18 amino acids. Germline V gene lookup returns CDR1 KGHSH and CDR2 LQKENI. The V gene end was trimmed by 6 bases and the J gene end by 1 base; junction bases not matched to a gene: 11. The CDR3 DNA reads as TGTGCCAGCTCTCTTCAGGGGGCGCGAGCGTCCTATAATTCACCCCTCCACTTT. This sequence encodes CASSLQGARASYNSPLHF.

The genes are TRBV18 and TRBJ2-5; 9 bases are a match to TRBD1. The CDR3 length is 17 residues. CDR1 KGHSH and CDR2 LQKENI come from the germline V gene. V lost 3 bases and J lost 5; bases outside the gene matches: 13. As DNA, the CDR3 is TGTGCCAGCTCACCTAAGGACAGGGGAGGTCCGGAGGAGACCCAGTACTTC. As protein: CASSPKDRGGPEETQYF.

The V call is TRBV7-2, the J call TRBJ1-4, with D possibly TRBD1 on 6 matching bases. V lost 2 bases and J 2 bases, leaving 9 bases between the germline ends. The CDR3 contains 15 residues. The germline V gene encodes CDR1 SGHTA and CDR2 FQGNSA. The CDR3 nucleotides are TGTGCCAGCAGCTTACGAACAGGGACTAATGAAAAACTGTTTTTT. As protein: CASSLRTGTNEKLFF.

The chain carries TRBV13 and TRBJ2-7; D ambiguous. V gave up 5 bases and J gave up 3 bases, with 8 bases separating them. Germline lookup yields CDR1 PRHDT and CDR2 FYEKMQ (reference sequence). The CDR3 contains 12 residues. CDR3 amino acids: CASSLPGYEQYF. As DNA, the CDR3 is TGTGCCAGCAGCCTCCCGGGCTACGAGCAGTACTTC.

V usage is TRBV2 and J usage is TRBJ1-2; D is possibly TRBD1 (6 bases). This CDR3 has 15 residues. Germline loops: CDR1 SNHLY, CDR2 FYNNEI. Between the trimmed V and J ends, which lost 4 bases and 4 bases, there was a span of 16 bases. The CDR3 nucleotides are TGTGCCAGCAGTGTAAAGGCAGGGGTTAGCTATGGCTACACCTTC. Residues: CASSVKAGVSYGYTF.

This sequence joins TRBV7-2 and TRBJ2-1; the match to TRBD2 covers 8 bases. The J segment lost 2 bases and the V segment lost 1 base, leaving 1 base of the junction unmatched. The CDR3 sequence is 15 residues long. Per the germline V gene, CDR1 is SGHTA and CDR2 is FQGNSA. For the CDR3, the DNA is TGTGCCAGCAGCTTAGAGGGACTAGCCTACAATGAGCAGTTCTTC. Encoded protein: CASSLEGLAYNEQFF.

The chain links TRBV28 to TRBJ1-2, with 7 bases aligning to TRBD1. Germline V gives CDR1 MDHEN, CDR2 SYDVKM. The CDR3 runs 14 residues. J lost 5 bases, V lost 6 bases, and 9 bases had no gene match. CDR3 sequence reads: CASRNRGFYYGYTF. In DNA form, the CDR3 reads TGTGCCAGCAGGAACAGGGGCTTTTATTATGGCTACACCTTC.

V gene TRBV28 combines with J gene TRBJ2-1; TRBD2 matches at 13 bases. This CDR3 is 16 amino acids long. V was clipped by 3 bases and J by 2 bases; unmatched bases: 1. CDR1 is MDHEN and CDR2 is SYDVKM in the germline V gene. This chain's CDR3 is CASSLTSGRTYNEQFF. CDR3 DNA: TGTGCCAGCAGTTTGACTAGCGGGAGGACCTACAATGAGCAGTTCTTC.

This chain uses TRBV2 with TRBJ2-7, with 9 nucleotides matching TRBD1. The length of the CDR3 is 14 residues. CDR1 and CDR2 from the germline V gene are SNHLY and FYNNEI. V was pared by 7 bases and J by 3 bases, with 7 bases of the junction left unmatched. This chain's CDR3 is CASKGGQGYYEQYF. The CDR3, as DNA: TGTGCCAGCAAAGGCGGACAGGGGTACTACGAGCAGTACTTC. The entire variable domain, with the rest obtained from reference TRBV2 and TRBJ2-7, is as follows: EPEVTQTPSHQVTQMGQEVILRCVPISNHLYFYWYRQILGQKVEFLVSFYNNEISEKSEIFDDQFSVERPDGSNFTLKIRSTKLEDSAMYFCASKGGQGYYEQYFGPGTRLTVT.